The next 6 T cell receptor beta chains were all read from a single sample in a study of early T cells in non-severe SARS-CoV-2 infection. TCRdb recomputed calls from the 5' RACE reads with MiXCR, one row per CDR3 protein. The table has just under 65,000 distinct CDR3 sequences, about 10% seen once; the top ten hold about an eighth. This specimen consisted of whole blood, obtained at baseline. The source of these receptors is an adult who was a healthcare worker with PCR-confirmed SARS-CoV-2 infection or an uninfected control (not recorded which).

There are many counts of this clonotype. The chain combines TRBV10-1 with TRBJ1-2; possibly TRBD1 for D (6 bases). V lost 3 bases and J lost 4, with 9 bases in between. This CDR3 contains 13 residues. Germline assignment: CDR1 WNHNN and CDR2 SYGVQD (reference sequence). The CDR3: CASSDGGGYGYTF. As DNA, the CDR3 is TGCGCCAGCAGTGACGGGGGCGGCTATGGCTACACCTTC.

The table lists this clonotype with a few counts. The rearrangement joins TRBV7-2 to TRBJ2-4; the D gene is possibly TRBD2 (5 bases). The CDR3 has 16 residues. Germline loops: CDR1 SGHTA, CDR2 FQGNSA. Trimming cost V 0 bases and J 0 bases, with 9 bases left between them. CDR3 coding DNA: TGTGCCAGCAGCTTAGCGAGCGGAATAGCCAAAAACATTCAGTACTTC. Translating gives CASSLASGIAKNIQYF.

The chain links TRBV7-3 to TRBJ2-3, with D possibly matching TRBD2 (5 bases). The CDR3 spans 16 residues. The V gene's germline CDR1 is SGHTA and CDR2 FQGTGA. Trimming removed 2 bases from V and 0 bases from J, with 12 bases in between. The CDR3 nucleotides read TGTGCCAGCAGCTTATCAGCGGTTCGAAGCACAGATACGCAGTATTTT. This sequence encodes CASSLSAVRSTDTQYF.

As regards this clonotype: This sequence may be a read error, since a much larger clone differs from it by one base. Written as DNA, the CDR3 is TGCAGTGCTGGGCCCCCCAGGGGGTACAATGAGCAGTTCTTC. Its protein is CSAGPPRGYNEQFF. This chain uses TRBV20-1 with TRBJ2-1; 7 bases are shared with TRBD1. J gave up 4 bases and V 5 bases, and 8 bases lay outside the gene matches. This CDR3 comprises 14 residues. Germline-derived CDR1 and CDR2 are DFQATT and SNEGSKA (reference sequence).

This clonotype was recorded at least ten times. CDR3 nucleotides: TGTGCCAGCAGTTACTCGTCTTGGGAACAGCCCCAGCATTTT. Translated, it gives CASSYSSWEQPQHF. The chain uses TRBV6-5 and TRBJ1-5; D unresolved. Germline assignment: CDR1 MNHEY and CDR2 SVGAGI. This CDR3 contains 14 residues. V dropped 0 bases and J dropped 7 bases, with 10 bases sitting between them.

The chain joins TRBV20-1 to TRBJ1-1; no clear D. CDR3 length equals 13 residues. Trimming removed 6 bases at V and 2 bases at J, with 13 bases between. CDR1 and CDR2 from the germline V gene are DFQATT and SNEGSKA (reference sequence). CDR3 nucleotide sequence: TGCAGTGCGCAAGACAATAGAAACACTGAAGCTTTCTTT. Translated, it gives CSAQDNRNTEAFF.